This T cell receptor (beta chain) emerged from a study of long-term antiretroviral therapy in people with HIV. General study points: Information pertaining to ART adherence, viral resistance or therapeutic modifications was not obtained. Blood was collected between the mid-2000s and the late 2010s, possibly under older ART regimens.

An immunoSEQ assay, version v3.0, was performed at survey level. The data were produced by immunoSEQ multiplex PCR, yet TCRdb's version contains in-frame clones alone and is incomplete. Here the sample spans roughly 18,000 clones, 91% being singletons. The CDR3 consists of 16 residues. CDR1 SGHTA and CDR2 FQGNSA come from the germline V gene. Trimming removed 2 bases at V and 9 bases at J, with 21 bases between. As concerns this clone: Its antigen is unidentified.

This sequence originates from a man in his fifties or sixties with HIV. The chain carries TRBV7-2 and TRBJ2-3; D unresolved. Sequenced here: unsorted PBMCs, sampled 3 years after starting antiretroviral therapy. The CDR3 region has the DNA TGTGCCAGCAGCTTACAGGCTAACGCACTGGGAAAAACGCAGTATTTT. It codes for CASSLQANALGKTQYF.